The 22 T cell receptor beta chains given below trace back to one sample, sequenced in a study of cytomegalovirus exposure and HLA in healthy donors. PCR was performed using 60 Vbeta and 13 Jbeta primers. This table comes from immunoSEQ multiplex PCR, and its TCRdb copy is limited to in-frame clones, with some not included. The repertoire holds roughly 150,000 clones, with around 75% as singletons. Sequencing input: PBMCs. The receptors were gathered from a man between 18 and 35 years old in good health and CMV-seronegative.

The rearrangement links TRBV7-2 to TRBJ2-4, with 8 bases lining up with TRBD2. V was clipped by 5 bases and J by 5 bases; unmatched bases: 5. CDR3 size: 14 residues. Germline CDR1 is SGHTA and CDR2 is FQGNSA. CDR3 sequence: CASSPGTSENIQYF. DNA of the CDR3: TGTGCCAGCAGCCCTGGGACTAGTGAAAACATTCAGTACTTC.

The sample holds a few counts of this clone. As DNA, the CDR3 is TGCGCCAGCAGCGAAGGACTAGCGGGAGTCACAGATACGCAGTATTTT. As protein: CASSEGLAGVTDTQYF. V and J are TRBV5-1 and TRBJ2-3; 13 nucleotides agree with TRBD2. The CDR3 contains 16 residues. Trimming took 4 bases from V and 2 from J; bases not matched to a gene: 4. CDR1 and CDR2 from the germline V gene are SGHRS and YFSETQ.

The V and J genes are TRBV6-5 and TRBJ2-2; a possible D gene is TRBD1 (5 bases). Germline CDR1 MNHEY, CDR2 SVGAGI. The CDR3 runs 13 residues. Between the trimmed V and J ends, which lost 6 bases and 5 bases, there was a span of 10 bases. The CDR3 bases are TGTGCCAGCAGCCATGGACAAACCGGGGAGCTGTTTTTT. This translates into CASSHGQTGELFF.

J is TRBJ1-1 and V is TRBV30; D perhaps matches TRBD1 (6 bases). Germline CDR1 reads GTSNPN; CDR2 reads SVGIG (reference sequence). Between the trimmed V and J ends, which lost 4 bases and 6 bases, there was a span of 18 bases. This CDR3 has 14 amino acids. CDR3 loop: CAWNPGTRGPEAFF. The CDR3 DNA sequence: TGTGCCTGGAATCCTGGGACAAGAGGGCCTGAAGCTTTCTTT.

A single count supports this clone. The chain uses TRBV25-1 and TRBJ2-4; D is perhaps TRBD2 (7 bases). Germline loops: CDR1 MGHDK, CDR2 SYGVNS. This CDR3 spans 14 amino acids. The V and J ends lost 2 bases and 8 bases respectively, with 13 bases between them. The CDR3 reads CASSEEGGGDIQYF. The CDR3 region has the DNA TGTGCCAGCAGTGAAGAGGGGGGGGGAGACATTCAGTACTTC.

The chain couples TRBV30 to TRBJ2-7; D might be TRBD2 (6 bases). The CDR3 covers 11 residues. Germline V gene data show CDR1 as GTSNPN and CDR2 as SVGIG (reference sequence). V was shortened by 0 bases and J by 7 bases, with 7 bases between the two germline ends. CDR3 bases: TGTGCCTGGAGTGTAGGGAGGGAGCAGTACTTC. Residues: CAWSVGREQYF.

V is TRBV18 and J is TRBJ1-2; 10 bases align to TRBD1. Germline values: CDR1 KGHSH, CDR2 LQKENI. CDR3 length: 15 amino acids. With V trimmed by 2 bases and J by 11 bases, 11 bases remained unmatched. CDR3 region: CASSPNPGQGKTYTF. CDR3 nucleotides: TGTGCCAGCTCACCAAATCCGGGACAGGGGAAAACGTACACCTTC.

This clone was observed once. Compared with germline, one end of the junction differs, possibly owing to a read error. The chain links TRBV7-9 to TRBJ2-7; 9 bases agree with TRBD2. The V gene's germline CDR1 is SEHNR and CDR2 FQNEAQ (reference sequence). This CDR3 has 16 residues. CDR3 amino acids: CSSSLALGLAKYEQYF. Here the CDR3 DNA reads TGTTCCAGCAGCTTAGCGTTGGGACTAGCTAAATACGAGCAGTACTTC. Using reference TRBV7-9 and TRBJ2-7 for the parts outside the CDR3, the full variable domain is DTGVSQNPRHKITKRGQNVTFRCDPISEHNRLYWYRQTLGQGPEFLTYFQNEAQLEKSRLLSDRFSAERPKGSFSTLEIQRTEQGDSAMYLCSSSLALGLAKYEQYFGPGTRLTVT.

V is TRBV14 and J is TRBJ2-3, with 8 nucleotides matching TRBD1. Trimming removed 2 bases from V and 1 base from J; junction bases left unmatched: 2. Germline CDR1 reads SGHDN; CDR2 reads FVKESK. The CDR3 extends over 15 amino acids. The DNA for the CDR3 is TGTGCCAGCAGCCAAACGGACAGGGGCACAGATACGCAGTATTTT. Translating it yields CASSQTDRGTDTQYF.

The V and J genes are TRBV30 and TRBJ1-2; possibly TRBD1 for D (6 bases). The ends were cut back, 3 bases at V and 8 bases at J, with 19 bases in the middle. CDR3 length equals 14 residues. CDR1 and CDR2 from the germline V gene are GTSNPN and SVGIG (reference sequence). CDR3 DNA: TGTGCCTGGAGCAGGGACACCCATAATAGGGGCTACACCTTC. This codes for CAWSRDTHNRGYTF.

J is TRBJ2-1 and V is TRBV19, with TRBD2 as a possible D gene (5 bases). The V and J ends lost 3 bases and 5 bases respectively, with 14 bases between them. CDR1 is LNHDA, CDR2 SQIVND, per germline (reference sequence). This CDR3 contains 15 residues. The CDR3 is CASSIWVASDNEQFF. The CDR3 DNA sequence: TGTGCCAGTAGTATTTGGGTAGCGTCAGACAATGAGCAGTTCTTC.

V gene TRBV25-1 combines with J gene TRBJ2-3, with 8 bases lining up with TRBD1. The CDR3 is made up of 14 amino acids. The germline gives CDR1 MGHDK, CDR2 SYGVNS. V shed 10 bases and J 0 bases; nucleotides not matched to a gene: 6. The CDR3 DNA follows: TGTGCCACAGACAGGGGATATAGCACAGATACGCAGTATTTT. Amino acids: CATDRGYSTDTQYF.

The rearrangement uses TRBV5-4 and TRBJ2-3; D perhaps matches TRBD1 (6 bases). Trimming removed 0 bases from V and 1 base from J, with 12 bases in between. There are 16 residues in the CDR3. CDR1 SGHNT and CDR2 YYREEE come from the germline V gene (reference sequence). The CDR3 DNA follows: TGTGCCAGCAGCTTGGATCCAGGGGCCCGCACAGATACGCAGTATTTT. Its protein is CASSLDPGARTDTQYF.

This clone was observed a handful of times. The V and J genes are TRBV27 and TRBJ1-5; 7 nucleotides line up with TRBD1. The CDR3 consists of 14 residues. Trimming cost V 5 bases and J 6 bases; bases outside gene matches: 7. Germline-derived CDR1 and CDR2 are MNHEY and SMNVEV (reference sequence). Here the CDR3 reads CASSADRASQPQHF. The CDR3 nucleotides are TGTGCCAGCAGTGCCGACAGGGCGTCTCAGCCCCAGCATTTT.

The chain joins TRBV21-1 to TRBJ1-1. TRBV21-1 is reported as a pseudogene. The CDR3 consists of 15 residues. The CDR3 loop reads CASSNRGGRVTEAFF. The CDR3 region has the DNA TGTGCCAGCAGCAACAGAGGAGGACGGGTCACTGAAGCTTTCTTT.

The gene calls are TRBV18 and TRBJ2-5; TRBD2 might be the D (6 bases). Germline CDR1 KGHSH, CDR2 LQKENI. Trimming took 2 bases from V and 2 from J, leaving 12 bases between them. CDR3 size: 15 residues. Here the CDR3 DNA reads TGTGCCAGCTCACCAACGATGACTAGTCAAGAGACCCAGTACTTC. Translated, it gives CASSPTMTSQETQYF.

The rearrangement links TRBV6-6 to TRBJ1-2; TRBD1 matches 8 bases. CDR1 is MNHNY and CDR2 is SVGAGI in the germline V gene (reference sequence). The J segment lost 12 bases and the V segment lost 5 bases, leaving 14 bases of the junction unmatched. The CDR3 extends over 14 amino acids. CDR3 amino acids: CASSPRQGASDHTF. The CDR3 nucleotides read TGTGCCAGCAGTCCACGGCAGGGGGCGAGTGACCACACCTTC.

Concerning this clone: Germline is not matched at one junction end, which may reflect a read error. The chain carries TRBV7-9 and TRBJ1-1; TRBD1 matches 9 bases. This CDR3 comprises 14 residues. Germline CDR1 SEHNR, CDR2 FQNEAQ (reference sequence). The CDR3 DNA reads as TGTTCCAGCAGCTCGGACAGGGGATCCACTGAAGCTTTCTTT. It translates to CSSSSDRGSTEAFF.

V gene TRBV5-6 combines with J gene TRBJ2-1; D might be TRBD2 (5 bases). V was shortened by 3 bases and J by 8 bases, with 12 bases between the two germline ends. The CDR3 has 13 amino acids. The V gene's germline CDR1 is SGHDT and CDR2 YYEEEE. The CDR3 protein is CASSWAGVDEQFF. DNA for the CDR3: TGTGCCAGCAGCTGGGCGGGTGTGGATGAGCAGTTCTTC.

This chain connects TRBV2 to TRBJ1-2; 9 nucleotides match TRBD1. Per germline, CDR1 SNHLY and CDR2 FYNNEI. Trimming cost V 6 bases and J 2 bases; bases outside gene matches: 7. The CDR3 consists of 15 residues. The CDR3 DNA reads TGTGCCAGCAGCGGTTACAGGGGGCAGAACTATGGCTACACCTTC. It is translated as CASSGYRGQNYGYTF.

This chain connects TRBV27 to TRBJ2-2; maybe TRBD1 (6 bases). This CDR3 contains 15 residues. Germline CDR1 is MNHEY and CDR2 is SMNVEV (reference sequence). V was shortened by 7 bases and J by 6 bases, with 18 bases between the two germline ends. The CDR3 nucleotides are TGTGCCAGCAAATGGGGACAATCAGTCCCCGGGGAGCTGTTTTTT. It yields the protein CASKWGQSVPGELFF.

The V and J genes are TRBV29-1 and TRBJ2-3; 7 bases are a match to TRBD2. Trimming removed 5 bases from V and 3 bases from J; junction bases left unmatched: 5. The germline gives CDR1 SQVTM, CDR2 ANQGSEA. This CDR3 is 13 amino acids long. This CDR3 is CSVRLAATDTQYF. The CDR3, as DNA: TGCAGCGTTAGGCTAGCGGCAACAGATACGCAGTATTTT.